The 31 T cell receptor beta chains presented below share a single source sample, sequenced in a study of radiotherapy plus CTLA-4 blockade in lung cancer. The repertoire was sequenced with immunoSEQ multiplex PCR; TCRdb's copy has only in-frame clones and lacks some. The sample yields approximately 80,000 clones, under 75% seen once. The material sequenced was peripheral blood, taken from a patient treated with radiotherapy plus ipilimumab. These receptors were obtained from a human donor with non-small cell lung cancer whose response to radiotherapy plus ipilimumab could not be evaluated.

The chain has TRBV2 and TRBJ1-5; the D gene is possibly TRBD1 (5 bases). There are 16 residues in the CDR3. V lost 7 bases and J 4 bases, leaving 20 bases between the germline ends. Germline lookup yields CDR1 SNHLY and CDR2 FYNNEI. The CDR3 is CASTRGEVGVNQPQHF. CDR3 in DNA: TGTGCCAGCACTCGGGGGGAGGTCGGGGTTAATCAGCCCCAGCATTTT.

The chain has TRBV9 and TRBJ1-6, with D tentatively TRBD1 (6 bases). Germline assignment: CDR1 SGDLS and CDR2 YYNGEE. The CDR3 runs 16 residues. V dropped 0 bases and J dropped 6 bases, with 13 bases sitting between them. The CDR3 is CASSVGSGAGNSPLHF. Written as DNA, the CDR3 is TGTGCCAGCAGCGTAGGATCAGGGGCGGGTAATTCACCCCTCCACTTT.

V is TRBV6-1 and J is TRBJ1-3; 7 bases are shared with TRBD1. The CDR3 covers 15 residues. CDR1 MNHNS and CDR2 SASEGT come from the germline V gene. V was clipped by 0 bases and J by 3 bases; unmatched bases: 2. This chain's CDR3 is CASSEATGYGNTIYF. The CDR3 bases are TGTGCCAGCAGTGAAGCGACAGGGTATGGAAACACCATATATTTT.

This clone came up a few times. V is TRBV27 and J is TRBJ2-7; D perhaps matches TRBD1 (5 bases). The CDR3 totals 14 residues. CDR1 and CDR2 from the germline V gene are MNHEY and SMNVEV (reference sequence). V gave up 2 bases and J gave up 4 bases, with 12 bases separating them. CDR3: CASSLQGAEYEQYF. The CDR3 DNA sequence: TGTGCCAGCAGTTTACAAGGGGCCGAGTACGAGCAGTACTTC.

The chain combines TRBV29-1 with TRBJ1-2; 10 nucleotides align to TRBD1. The J segment lost 7 bases and the V segment lost 7 bases, leaving 9 bases of the junction unmatched. Germline V gene sequence: CDR1 SQVTM, CDR2 ANQGSEA. The CDR3 extends over 13 amino acids. CDR3 in amino acids: CSADFDRGRGYTF. The DNA for the CDR3 is TGCAGCGCTGACTTCGACAGGGGGCGTGGCTACACCTTC.

The chain recombines TRBV11-3 with TRBJ1-2; TRBD1 matches 9 bases. Germline V gives CDR1 SGHNT, CDR2 YENEEA. The junction had 9 bases not matched to a gene; V was cut back by 4 bases and J by 3 bases. There are 16 residues in the CDR3. CDR3 DNA sequence: TGTGCCAGCAGCTCAACCCACAGGGGGCTTTACTATGGCTACACCTTC. Protein sequence: CASSSTHRGLYYGYTF.

This clone was detected only once. This sequence joins TRBV9 and TRBJ2-7, with D perhaps matching TRBD2 (6 bases). V was cut by 0 bases and J by 6 bases, with 19 bases left in between. The germline V gene has CDR1 SGDLS and CDR2 YYNGEE. The CDR3 is 16 amino acids. The CDR3 sequence is CASSVGGDSPVGEQYF. For the CDR3, the DNA is TGTGCCAGCAGCGTAGGAGGGGACTCTCCCGTTGGCGAGCAGTACTTC.

In this sample, this clone turned up a few times. This chain uses TRBV2 with TRBJ2-1; a weak D match, TRBD1 (5 bases). CDR1 and CDR2 from the germline V gene are SNHLY and FYNNEI. The V end lost 4 bases, the J end lost 5 bases, and 27 bases lay between the germline ends. The CDR3 contains 19 residues. CDR3 residues: CASSGDSNPYRISDNEQFF. The CDR3, as DNA: TGTGCCAGCAGTGGCGACAGTAACCCATACCGAATCTCTGACAATGAGCAGTTCTTC.

The chain uses TRBV13 and TRBJ2-2, with D possibly matching TRBD1 (6 bases). The CDR3 is 16 residues long. Trimming cost V 5 bases and J 2 bases, with 15 bases left between them. The V gene's germline CDR1 is PRHDT and CDR2 FYEKMQ (reference sequence). The CDR3 DNA follows: TGTGCCAGCAGCCCCGGGACACCCTCAAACACCGGGGAGCTGTTTTTT. The encoded protein is CASSPGTPSNTGELFF.

V usage is TRBV9 and J usage is TRBJ2-1, with 9 bases fitting TRBD2. CDR3 size: 15 residues. CDR1 and CDR2 (germline): SGDLS, YYNGEE. Trimming removed 7 bases from V and 7 bases from J; junction bases left unmatched: 12. As DNA, the CDR3 is TGTGCCAGCTCCACGGGCGGGGGGGCGTCGAATGAGCAGTTCTTC. Its protein is CASSTGGGASNEQFF.

This clone was seen a few times. The CDR3 here is CASSPIEYATEAFF. The CDR3 bases are TGTGCCAGTAGCCCTATTGAGTATGCCACTGAAGCTTTCTTT. The chain links TRBV19 to TRBJ1-1; D gene unclear. Per the germline V gene, CDR1 is LNHDA and CDR2 is SQIVND (reference sequence). Trimming left V 6 bases short and J 4 bases short, with 15 bases between. The CDR3 covers 14 residues.

The J gene is TRBJ2-1, the V gene TRBV9; TRBD1 agrees at 8 bases. V lost 9 bases and J lost 10; bases outside the gene matches: 9. The CDR3 is made up of 12 amino acids. Germline V CDR1 and CDR2: SGDLS, YYNGEE. The CDR3 here is CATDRGKGEQFF. The CDR3 DNA follows: TGTGCCACCGACAGGGGAAAGGGCGAGCAGTTCTTC.

Here the CDR3 DNA reads TGTGCCAGCACAGGGACGGGGGGCTCCTACAATGAGCAGTTCTTC. Translating gives CASTGTGGSYNEQFF. The chain links TRBV6-5 to TRBJ2-1, with TRBD2 identical over 7 bases. The CDR3 is 15 residues long. V lost 7 bases, J lost 0 bases, and 6 bases stayed unmatched. Germline assignment: CDR1 MNHEY and CDR2 SVGAGI.

CDR3 bases: TGTGCCAGCAGACGGGACAATCATAGCAATCAGCCCCAGCATTTT. It is translated as CASRRDNHSNQPQHF. The rearrangement joins TRBV6-6 to TRBJ1-5; the D gene is possibly TRBD1 (6 bases). The CDR3 totals 15 residues. The V gene lost 6 bases and the J gene lost 0 bases, with 12 bases spanning the gap. CDR1 MNHNY and CDR2 SVGAGI come from the germline V gene (reference sequence).

Of note for this clone: The same CDR3 arises from other DNA sequences in this sample as well. The chain employs TRBV10-3 and TRBJ1-1; possibly TRBD1 for D (6 bases). V was cut by 6 bases and J by 2 bases, with 16 bases left in between. CDR1 and CDR2 from the germline V gene are ENHRY and SYGVKD. CDR3 length equals 15 residues. CDR3 sequence reads: CAISLGQGPNTEAFF. CDR3 bases: TGTGCCATCAGCCTAGGGCAGGGGCCAAACACTGAAGCTTTCTTT.

About this clone: The junction and the germline gene differ at one end; a read error may be behind it. The chain couples TRBV29-1 to TRBJ2-7; 8 positions match TRBD1. The CDR3 loop spans 14 amino acids. Germline V gene lookup returns CDR1 SQVTM and CDR2 ANQGSEA. In nucleotides, the CDR3 is TGCAGCGTTGAACCACAGGGGGGCTCCCACGAGCAGTACTTC. Protein: CSVEPQGGSHEQYF.

Worth noting for this clone: Other DNA sequences in the sample encode the same CDR3. V and J are TRBV2 and TRBJ2-7, with 7 bases aligning to TRBD2. Germline V CDR1 and CDR2: SNHLY, FYNNEI. The CDR3 covers 12 residues. V lost 4 bases and J lost 7; bases outside the gene matches: 4. CDR3: CASSVGGGEQYF. For the CDR3, the DNA is TGTGCCAGCAGTGTGGGGGGGGGAGAGCAGTACTTC. The variable domain in full, completed from reference TRBV2 and TRBJ2-7, reads EPEVTQTPSHQVTQMGQEVILRCVPISNHLYFYWYRQILGQKVEFLVSFYNNEISEKSEIFDDQFSVERPDGSNFTLKIRSTKLEDSAMYFCASSVGGGEQYFGPGTRLTVT.

This rearrangement joins TRBV9 to TRBJ2-1; D is undetermined. The CDR3 is made up of 15 amino acids. Germline assignment: CDR1 SGDLS and CDR2 YYNGEE. V dropped 0 bases and J dropped 7 bases, with 14 bases sitting between them. CDR3 bases: TGTGCCAGCAGCGTAGTGCCAGGCTTCTCTAATGAGCAGTTCTTC. Encoded protein: CASSVVPGFSNEQFF.

V is TRBV29-1 and J is TRBJ2-1; D is ambiguous. Germline V gives CDR1 SQVTM, CDR2 ANQGSEA. V was trimmed by 8 bases and J by 7 bases, leaving 12 bases between them. This CDR3 is built from 11 residues. CDR3 nucleotide sequence: TGCAGCCCTCGGGTCGGAAATGAGCAGTTCTTC. This translates into CSPRVGNEQFF.

The chain combines TRBV7-3 with TRBJ1-2; 7 nucleotides match TRBD1. CDR1 and CDR2 (germline): SGHTA, FQGTGA. The CDR3 spans 18 residues. V lost 5 bases to trimming and J lost 0 bases; unmatched junction nucleotides: 15. As DNA, the CDR3 is TGTGCCAGCAGCATCCTTTGGGACAGTTGGGGGACTAACTATGGCTACACCTTC. It specifies CASSILWDSWGTNYGYTF.

The rearrangement joins TRBV10-3 to TRBJ2-2; D ambiguous. Germline values: CDR1 ENHRY, CDR2 SYGVKD. Trimming pared 0 bases from V and 0 bases from J, leaving 11 bases between. This CDR3 has 17 residues. In DNA form, the CDR3 reads TGTGCCATCAGTGAGTCGAGAACAGCCTCGAACACCGGGGAGCTGTTTTTT. Translation gives CAISESRTASNTGELFF.

This rearrangement joins TRBV6-6 to TRBJ1-1, with D possibly TRBD1 on 5 matching bases. This CDR3 region has 15 residues. Germline-derived CDR1 and CDR2 are MNHNY and SVGAGI (reference sequence). V was trimmed by 2 bases and J by 4 bases, leaving 14 bases between them. The CDR3 DNA sequence: TGTGCCAGCAGTTACGGGGGTGGAGGGTCCACTGAAGCTTTCTTT. Protein sequence: CASSYGGGGSTEAFF.

The chain is built from TRBV6-1 and TRBJ1-1, with 11 bases identical to TRBD1. Germline V gives CDR1 MNHNS, CDR2 SASEGT. V lost 3 bases to trimming and J lost 1 base; unmatched junction nucleotides: 1. This CDR3 comprises 15 residues. The CDR3 loop reads CASSEDRGRNTEAFF. CDR3 bases: TGTGCCAGCAGTGAGGACAGGGGGCGGAACACTGAAGCTTTCTTT.

DNA of the CDR3: TGTGCCAGCAGAACGGGACAAAACTATGGCTACACCTTC. It is translated as CASRTGQNYGYTF. This chain links TRBV6-6 with TRBJ1-2, with a possible D match to TRBD1 (6 bases). The CDR3 contains 13 residues. With 6 bases removed from V and 2 bases from J, the gap between germline ends came to 10 bases. Germline values: CDR1 MNHNY, CDR2 SVGAGI (reference sequence).

A few counts support this clone. The CDR3 region is CASTLTENQPQHF. As DNA, the CDR3 is TGTGCCAGCACCTTGACAGAAAATCAGCCCCAGCATTTT. The chain recombines TRBV6-6 with TRBJ1-5, with D tentatively TRBD1 (5 bases). Germline CDR1 reads MNHNY; CDR2 reads SVGAGI (reference sequence). The ends were cut back, 7 bases at V and 4 bases at J, with 11 bases in the middle. CDR3 length: 13 amino acids.

The table lists this clone with a few counts. This chain joins TRBV19 and TRBJ1-5; 8 bases are shared with TRBD1. V lost 10 bases, J lost 1 base, and 9 bases stayed unmatched. The CDR3 totals 15 residues. In germline, CDR1 is LNHDA, CDR2 SQIVND (reference sequence). CDR3 in DNA: TGTGCCACAGGGGGCCTAAGTTCGAGCAATCAGCCCCAGCATTTT. This sequence encodes CATGGLSSSNQPQHF.

The rearrangement joins TRBV9 to TRBJ1-1; 7 nucleotides agree with TRBD1. The junction had 7 bases not matched to a gene; V was cut back by 0 bases and J by 2 bases. Looked up from germline, CDR1 is SGDLS and CDR2 is YYNGEE. This CDR3 has 16 amino acids. DNA of the CDR3: TGTGCCAGCAGCGTAGGGAGGGACAGCCTCAACACTGAAGCTTTCTTT. As protein: CASSVGRDSLNTEAFF.

The chain uses TRBV7-9 and TRBJ1-1; 8 nucleotides line up with TRBD1. Germline CDR1 SEHNR, CDR2 FQNEAQ (reference sequence). V lost 2 bases to trimming and J lost 7 bases; unmatched junction nucleotides: 3. There are 13 residues in the CDR3. CDR3: CASSLTGGGEAFF. For the CDR3, the DNA is TGTGCCAGCAGCTTAACAGGGGGAGGTGAAGCTTTCTTT. The variable domain in full, completed from reference TRBV7-9 and TRBJ1-1, reads DTGVSQNPRHKITKRGQNVTFRCDPISEHNRLYWYRQTLGQGPEFLTYFQNEAQLEKSRLLSDRFSAERPKGSFSTLEIQRTEQGDSAMYLCASSLTGGGEAFFGQGTRLTVV.

The V gene is TRBV4-2, the J gene TRBJ2-2, with TRBD2 matching over 7 bases. Germline-derived CDR1 and CDR2 are LGHNA and YNFKEQ. V was clipped by 0 bases and J by 7 bases; unmatched bases: 11. This CDR3 comprises 17 residues. The CDR3 DNA sequence: TGTGCCAGCAGCCAAGAGTTTTCGGGGGGAGCTCACGGGGAGCTGTTTTTT. Translating gives CASSQEFSGGAHGELFF.

The gene calls are TRBV5-1 and TRBJ2-5, with D possibly being TRBD2 (7 bases). The length of the CDR3 is 16 residues. Germline V gene sequence: CDR1 SGHRS, CDR2 YFSETQ. The ends were cut back, 0 bases at V and 5 bases at J, with 17 bases in the middle. The CDR3 DNA sequence: TGCGCCAGCAGCTTGGGGGGCGGGGGCCGCCGGGAGACCCAGTACTTC. Protein product: CASSLGGGGRRETQYF.

This clone occurred once. The rearrangement joins TRBV19 to TRBJ2-7; 10 positions agree with TRBD1. V lost 6 bases and J lost 5; bases outside the gene matches: 7. The CDR3 loop spans 14 amino acids. Per the germline V gene, CDR1 is LNHDA and CDR2 is SQIVND (reference sequence). The CDR3 sequence: CASRTKTGGDEQYF. CDR3 DNA: TGTGCCAGTAGGACAAAGACAGGGGGCGACGAGCAGTACTTC.